This T cell receptor beta chain is drawn from a study of shared clonotypes between healthy human individuals. Study context: Donors had three CD4 naive, three CD4 memory, two CD8 naive and one CD8 memory plate apiece. Study outcomes and limitations: Shared clonotypes: 4.5% to 5% naive CD4, around 3.5% naive CD8, 2.3% memory CD4, roughly 0.4% memory CD8.

TCRdb keeps only in-frame clones here, not all; method: immunoSEQ multiplex PCR. The data show 2 million to 2.5 million clones, approximately 93% seen once. Naive CD4+ cells were CD45RA-selected; the remaining cells were memory. There are 17 residues in the CDR3. CDR1 MDHEN and CDR2 SYDVKM come from the germline V gene. V was cut by 5 bases and J by 2 bases, with 19 bases left in between. As for this clone: Its antigen is still unknown.

The origin of this receptor is a man between 18 and 35 years old in good health. Some clones in this sample may be carry-over from other donors' samples. The sample consisted of naive CD4+ T cells from PBMCs. This sample's subset: CD45RA+ positively selected. V is TRBV28 and J is TRBJ2-1; possibly TRBD2 for D (6 bases). In nucleotides, the CDR3 is TGTGCCAGCAGTGCGGGACCGGGACCCGGCGCCTACAATGAGCAGTTCTTC. It translates to CASSAGPGPGAYNEQFF.